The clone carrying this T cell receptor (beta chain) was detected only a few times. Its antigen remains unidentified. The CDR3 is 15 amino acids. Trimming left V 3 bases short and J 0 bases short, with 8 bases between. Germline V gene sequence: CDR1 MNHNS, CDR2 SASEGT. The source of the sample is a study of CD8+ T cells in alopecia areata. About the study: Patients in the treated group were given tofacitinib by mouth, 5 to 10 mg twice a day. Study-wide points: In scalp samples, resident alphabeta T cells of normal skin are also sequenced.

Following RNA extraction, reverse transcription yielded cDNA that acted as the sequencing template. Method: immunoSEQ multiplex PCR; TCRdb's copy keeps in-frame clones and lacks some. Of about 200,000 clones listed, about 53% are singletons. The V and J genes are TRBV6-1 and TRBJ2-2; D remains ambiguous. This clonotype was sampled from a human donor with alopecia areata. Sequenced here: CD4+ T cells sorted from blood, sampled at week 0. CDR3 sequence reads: CASSEADTNTGELFF. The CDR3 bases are TGTGCCAGCAGTGAGGCGGATACGAACACCGGGGAGCTGTTTTTT.